The 20 T cell receptor beta chains below come from one sample, sequenced in a study of cytomegalovirus exposure and HLA in healthy donors. PCR amplification relied on 60 Vbeta primers (plus 13 Jbeta primers). TCRdb keeps only in-frame clones here, not all; method: immunoSEQ multiplex PCR. The table lists 150,000 to 200,000 clones, with approximately 0.74% in the top ten. Sequenced sample: PBMCs. These receptors all come from a boy aged 5-17 years in good health and CMV-seronegative.

The chain couples TRBV10-3 to TRBJ2-5; 11 bases agree with TRBD2. Germline CDR1 reads ENHRY; CDR2 reads SYGVKD. This CDR3 contains 16 residues. V lost 7 bases to trimming and J lost 6 bases; unmatched junction nucleotides: 13. This CDR3 is CAITGTSGMALKTQYF. Written as DNA, the CDR3 is TGTGCCATCACCGGGACTAGCGGTATGGCCTTGAAGACCCAGTACTTC.

V gene TRBV5-6 combines with J gene TRBJ1-2, with 7 bases lining up with TRBD1. The CDR3 length is 18 residues. V lost 2 bases and J lost 3; bases outside the gene matches: 16. Germline CDR1 reads SGHDT; CDR2 reads YYEEEE. The chain's CDR3 is CASSFLGGRNRGDYGYTF. The CDR3 DNA sequence: TGTGCCAGCAGCTTTTTAGGAGGGCGGAACAGGGGTGACTATGGCTACACCTTC.

The rearrangement links TRBV6-1 to TRBJ2-2; maybe TRBD1 (6 bases). This CDR3 contains 15 residues. The germline V gene has CDR1 MNHNS and CDR2 SASEGT. The V gene lost 5 bases and the J gene lost 8 bases, with 18 bases spanning the gap. CDR3 nucleotides: TGTGCCAGCAGTCTCATAAACCAGGGGAGAGGGGAGCTGTTTTTT. It encodes CASSLINQGRGELFF.

This chain connects TRBV14 to TRBJ2-2; TRBD1 aligns across 9 bases. The CDR3 totals 16 residues. Per the germline V gene, CDR1 is SGHDN and CDR2 is FVKESK. With 3 bases clipped from V and 4 bases from J, the junction kept 6 bases outside the gene matches. CDR3 in DNA: TGTGCCAGCAGCCATCAACCGGGACAGGGCACCGGGGAGCTGTTTTTT. This translates into CASSHQPGQGTGELFF.

V usage is TRBV5-1 and J usage is TRBJ2-3; 9 bases map to TRBD2. The CDR3 loop spans 15 amino acids. From germline, CDR1 is SGHRS and CDR2 YFSETQ. The V and J ends lost 2 bases and 2 bases, in that order; junction bases with no gene match: 3. In DNA form, the CDR3 reads TGCGCCAGCAGCTTCCAGCGGGGGGACACAGATACGCAGTATTTT. It encodes CASSFQRGDTDTQYF.

V is TRBV6-5 and J is TRBJ2-2; D unclear. Germline CDR1 MNHEY, CDR2 SVGAGI. The germline V and J ends were trimmed by 5 bases and 5 bases, with 15 bases remaining between them. This CDR3 is 15 amino acids long. DNA for the CDR3: TGTGCCAGCAGTAATAACTGGTCTCCGACCGGGGAGCTGTTTTTT. It specifies CASSNNWSPTGELFF.

The V call is TRBV27, the J call TRBJ2-2; 14 nucleotides match TRBD2. The CDR3 is 18 residues long. In germline, CDR1 is MNHEY, CDR2 SMNVEV (reference sequence). With 5 bases clipped from V and 3 bases from J, the junction kept 8 bases outside the gene matches. CDR3: CASSLPTSGGADTGELFF. The CDR3 DNA sequence: TGTGCCAGCAGTCTCCCGACTAGCGGGGGGGCCGACACCGGGGAGCTGTTTTTT.

The CDR3 protein is CASSLGELTDTQYF. DNA of the CDR3: TGTGCCAGCAGCTTAGGGGAGTTGACAGATACGCAGTATTTT. The chain has TRBV7-8 and TRBJ2-3; D is possibly TRBD2 (5 bases). V shed 1 base and J shed 3 bases, with 8 bases lying between them. Per germline, CDR1 SGHVS and CDR2 FQNEAQ. This CDR3 contains 14 residues.

The chain is built from TRBV15 and TRBJ2-1; D gene ambiguous. Germline V gene lookup returns CDR1 LNHNV and CDR2 YYDKDF (reference sequence). Trimming left V 1 base short and J 8 bases short, with 3 bases between. This CDR3 has 11 residues. This CDR3 is CATSRAYEQFF. CDR3 nucleotide sequence: TGTGCCACCAGCAGAGCCTATGAGCAGTTCTTC.

The chain is built from TRBV20-1 and TRBJ2-1, with D unclear. The germline V gene encodes CDR1 DFQATT and CDR2 SNEGSKA (reference sequence). This CDR3 has 10 residues. The V and J ends lost 7 bases and 5 bases respectively, with 6 bases between them. Here the CDR3 DNA reads TGCAGTGTTTACAACAATGAGCAGTTCTTC. It yields the protein CSVYNNEQFF.

This chain connects TRBV5-1 to TRBJ2-7, with D perhaps TRBD1 (6 bases). This CDR3 region has 14 residues. V lost 0 bases, J lost 11 bases, and 18 bases lay in between. Germline loops: CDR1 SGHRS, CDR2 YFSETQ. The CDR3 DNA follows: TGCGCCAGCAGCTTGGGCCGGGCAGGGGAATTGGAGTACTTC. Translating gives CASSLGRAGELEYF.

This chain connects TRBV7-9 to TRBJ1-4; no reliable D call. The germline V gene encodes CDR1 SEHNR and CDR2 FQNEAQ (reference sequence). This CDR3 is built from 17 residues. Trimming removed 3 bases at V and 7 bases at J, with 21 bases between. CDR3: CASSFRADGGFGEKLFF. CDR3 DNA sequence: TGTGCCAGCAGCTTCCGCGCGGACGGAGGGTTTGGTGAAAAACTGTTTTTT.

The rearrangement uses TRBV30 and TRBJ2-1; TRBD2 matches at 12 bases. Germline assignment: CDR1 GTSNPN and CDR2 SVGIG (reference sequence). The CDR3 has 16 amino acids. V trimming: 0 bases; J trimming: 2 bases; junction bases outside the gene matches: 2. The CDR3 sequence is CAWSVRLAGAYNEQFF. In DNA form, the CDR3 reads TGTGCCTGGAGTGTTAGACTAGCGGGGGCCTACAATGAGCAGTTCTTC.

V usage is TRBV7-2 and J usage is TRBJ1-2, with D uncertain. The CDR3 is made up of 12 amino acids. Trimming stripped 5 bases from V and 3 bases from J, with 7 bases between. The germline gives CDR1 SGHTA, CDR2 FQGNSA. The chain's CDR3 is CASSPSHYGYTF. The CDR3 DNA reads as TGTGCCAGCAGCCCTTCTCACTATGGCTACACCTTC.

V and J are TRBV19 and TRBJ1-2; 12 nucleotides line up with TRBD1. There are 16 residues in the CDR3. CDR1 LNHDA and CDR2 SQIVND come from the germline V gene (reference sequence). Trimming took 4 bases from V and 3 from J; bases not matched to a gene: 6. The CDR3 DNA sequence: TGTGCCAGTAGTAAAGCCGGGACAGGGGGCCACTATGGCTACACCTTC. Residues: CASSKAGTGGHYGYTF.

The chain is built from TRBV5-1 and TRBJ2-7; D is ambiguous. Germline assignment: CDR1 SGHRS and CDR2 YFSETQ. The CDR3 is made up of 12 amino acids. Trimming pared 0 bases from V and 3 bases from J, leaving 4 bases between. This CDR3 is CASSLGDYEQYF. In nucleotides, the CDR3 is TGCGCCAGCAGCTTGGGAGACTACGAGCAGTACTTC.

This chain connects TRBV27 to TRBJ2-1; 9 nucleotides match TRBD2. V shed 4 bases, J shed 4 bases, and the junction held 5 bases outside the gene matches. This CDR3 has 15 residues. Germline lookup yields CDR1 MNHEY and CDR2 SMNVEV (reference sequence). The CDR3 reads CASSSPGLAYNEQFF. CDR3 in DNA: TGTGCCAGCAGTTCGCCGGGACTAGCATACAATGAGCAGTTCTTC.

The chain employs TRBV7-3 and TRBJ2-7; the match to TRBD1 covers 8 bases. The CDR3 runs to 16 residues. The trim removed 4 bases at V and 3 bases at J, leaving 11 bases unmatched. Germline loops: CDR1 SGHTA, CDR2 FQGTGA. The CDR3 here is CASSSHLTGACYEQYF. As DNA, the CDR3 is TGTGCCAGCAGCTCACATTTGACAGGGGCGTGCTACGAGCAGTACTTC.

The chain couples TRBV5-1 to TRBJ1-1, with D tentatively TRBD1 (6 bases). The CDR3 extends over 16 amino acids. Germline CDR1 and CDR2: SGHRS and YFSETQ. The germline V and J ends were trimmed by 2 bases and 5 bases, with 19 bases remaining between them. CDR3 region: CASSFNSGTKRTEAFF. The CDR3, as DNA: TGCGCCAGCAGCTTCAATTCCGGGACAAAGCGGACTGAAGCTTTCTTT.

The chain has TRBV6-5 and TRBJ1-6; D is ambiguous. The length of the CDR3 is 15 residues. CDR1 and CDR2 (germline): MNHEY, SVGAGI. V lost 0 bases and J 10 bases, leaving 13 bases between the germline ends. The CDR3 reads CASSYSGKQQSPLHF. The CDR3, as DNA: TGTGCCAGCAGTTACTCAGGCAAACAGCAATCACCCCTCCACTTT.